These 10 T cell receptor beta chains were all obtained from the same sample, sequenced in a study of T cell repertoires in cytomegalovirus infection (dated by TCRdb to about 2019). The meaning of the sample's treatment or condition label: in vitro stimulation with specific CMV peptide epitopes to enrich CMV-specific T cells. The sequencer was an Illumina HiSeq 1500. TCRdb trimmed public reads at Q25 via fastp, called clones via MiXCR and kept in-frame beta chains. Rows with one shared CDR3 protein collapse into an entry with the most common genes and DNA. This sample is represented by approximately 120,000 distinct CDR3 sequences; about 28% of them were singletons. About 81% of the sample lies in the top ten. These receptors' targets are unknown. This specimen was CD8+ T cells from cultured PBMCs, taken from culture after CMV antigen stimulation. Receptors originate from a human donor in good health (CMV status not recorded). Some clones in this sample may be carry-over from other donors' samples.

The V gene is TRBV19, the J gene TRBJ1-5; possible D gene TRBD1, 6 bases. V dropped 3 bases and J dropped 0 bases, with 12 bases sitting between them. Germline lookup yields CDR1 LNHDA and CDR2 SQIVND (reference sequence). This CDR3 has 16 residues. CDR3 DNA sequence: TGTGCCAGTAGTATCCTCAGGGGCTATAGCAATCAGCCCCAGCATTTT. It is translated as CASSILRGYSNQPQHF.

In this sample, this clonotype turned up a few times. The chain recombines TRBV5-5 with TRBJ2-7; TRBD1 aligns across 8 bases. J lost 3 bases, V lost 4 bases, and 12 bases had no gene match. Germline V gene data show CDR1 as SGHKS and CDR2 as YYEKEE (reference sequence). There are 16 residues in the CDR3. CDR3 sequence: CASSLEAGTGHYEQYF. The DNA of the CDR3 is TGTGCCAGCAGCCTGGAGGCCGGGACAGGTCACTACGAGCAGTACTTC.

This clonotype was seen a handful of times. The J gene is TRBJ2-2, the V gene TRBV12-3 or TRBV12-4; 12 bases map to TRBD1. The CDR3 consists of 15 residues. The junction had 4 bases not matched to a gene; V was cut back by 6 bases and J by 5 bases. CDR3 in DNA: TGTGCCAGCAGAGGGACAGGGGGCTGGACCGGGGAGCTGTTTTTT. It specifies CASRGTGGWTGELFF.

Ten or more counts support this clonotype. This chain connects TRBV12-3 or TRBV12-4 to TRBJ1-1; TRBD1 agrees at 10 bases. Unmatched junction bases numbered 7, after V lost 5 bases and J lost 1 base. This CDR3 is 16 amino acids long. The CDR3 DNA is TGTGCCAGCAGTAGCGGACAGGGGGTATGGAACACTGAAGCTTTCTTT. As protein: CASSSGQGVWNTEAFF.

Turning to this clonotype: This may come from a read error, since a much larger clone is one base off. The chain is built from TRBV7-2 and TRBJ2-3, with TRBD2 matching over 7 bases. The CDR3 consists of 15 residues. The germline gives CDR1 SGHTA, CDR2 FQGNSA. CDR3 region: CASCFGTKGTDTQYF. CDR3 sequence (DNA): TGTGCCAGCTGCTTTGGGACTAAGGGAACAGATACGCAGTATTTT.

This clonotype was recorded once. V usage is TRBV12-3 or TRBV12-4 and J usage is TRBJ1-1; maybe TRBD1 (5 bases). V lost 4 bases, J lost 7 bases, and 13 bases lay in between. This CDR3 comprises 13 residues. The CDR3 DNA sequence: TGTGCCAGCAGTTGGGCCACAGGTTTTGAAGCTTTCTTT. Translating gives CASSWATGFEAFF.

This clonotype has a handful of counts. The V gene is TRBV7-2, the J gene TRBJ2-7, with D perhaps TRBD2 (5 bases). V was shortened by 5 bases and J by 2 bases, with 10 bases between the two germline ends. This CDR3 region has 13 residues. CDR1 and CDR2 from the germline V gene are SGHTA and FQGNSA. The CDR3 loop reads CASSTGKAYEQYF. CDR3 DNA sequence: TGTGCCAGCAGCACCGGGAAAGCCTACGAGCAGTACTTC.

This clonotype has more than one count but fewer than ten. The CDR3 here is CASSGGAANEQFF. For the CDR3, the DNA is TGTGCCAGCAGCGGGGGGGCCGCCAATGAGCAGTTCTTC. The gene calls are TRBV4-2 and TRBJ2-1; D is possibly TRBD2 (7 bases). This CDR3 has 13 residues. The germline CDR1 and CDR2 sequences are LGHNA and YNFKEQ. Trimming removed 5 bases from V and 6 bases from J, with 11 bases in between.

On this clonotype itself: A much larger clone differs from this one at a single base, so this may be a read error. This chain joins TRBV7-9 and TRBJ1-4; TRBD1 is a possible D gene (6 bases). The CDR3 loop spans 15 amino acids. Trimming left V 5 bases short and J 9 bases short, with 19 bases between. Germline CDR1 is SEHNR and CDR2 is FQNEAQ (reference sequence). The CDR3 sequence: CASSPGHLEWKKLFF. Here the CDR3 DNA reads TGTGCCAGCAGCCCGGGACATCTGGAGTGGAAAAAACTGTTTTTT.

The chain carries TRBV27 and TRBJ1-5; no clear D gene. The CDR3 is 13 amino acids. Germline V CDR1 and CDR2: MNHEY, SMNVEV (reference sequence). V was shortened by 0 bases and J by 5 bases, with 5 bases between the two germline ends. The chain's CDR3 is CASSLSPHQPQHF. The DNA for the CDR3 is TGTGCCAGCAGTTTATCGCCCCATCAGCCCCAGCATTTT.